Presented here are 8 T cell receptor beta chains from one specimen sequenced in a study of blood T cell repertoires in COVID-19. TCRdb keeps only in-frame clones here, not all; method: immunoSEQ multiplex PCR. The data show some 100,000 clones, roughly 80% seen once. The sample was peripheral blood. These receptors came from a man at least 80 years old with active or convalescent COVID-19.

The chain couples TRBV2 to TRBJ1-2, with a tentative D call TRBD1 (5 bases). Germline V lookup: CDR1 SNHLY, CDR2 FYNNEI. Trimming shortened V by 7 bases and J by 8 bases, and 20 bases separated the two germline ends. This CDR3 spans 14 amino acids. CDR3 sequence: CASNPNIGHSGYTF. The CDR3 region has the DNA TGTGCCAGCAACCCTAACATTGGACACAGCGGCTACACCTTC. Drawing the rest from reference TRBV2 and TRBJ1-2, the complete variable domain is EPEVTQTPSHQVTQMGQEVILRCVPISNHLYFYWYRQILGQKVEFLVSFYNNEISEKSEIFDDQFSVERPDGSNFTLKIRSTKLEDSAMYFCASNPNIGHSGYTFGSGTRLTVV.

This rearrangement joins TRBV12-3 or TRBV12-4 to TRBJ1-1; D unresolved. V was shortened by 6 bases and J by 4 bases, with 6 bases between the two germline ends. CDR3 length: 11 residues. The CDR3 protein is CASRRATEAFF. The CDR3 DNA sequence: TGTGCCAGCAGGAGGGCCACTGAAGCTTTCTTT.

This rearrangement joins TRBV19 to TRBJ2-7, with TRBD1 matching over 8 bases. The CDR3 totals 14 residues. Germline assignment: CDR1 LNHDA and CDR2 SQIVND (reference sequence). V trimming: 3 bases; J trimming: 4 bases; junction bases outside the gene matches: 5. The CDR3 region has the DNA TGTGCCAGTAGTATGCGCAGGGGGCTTTACGAGCAGTACTTC. It yields the protein CASSMRRGLYEQYF.

In this sample, this clone turned up once. The chain joins TRBV15 to TRBJ1-5; D not certain. V shed 3 bases and J shed 6 bases, with 21 bases lying between them. CDR3 length: 17 amino acids. Germline V gene sequence: CDR1 LNHNV, CDR2 YYDKDF (reference sequence). The CDR3 nucleotides are TGTGCCACCAGCAGCCCACACCCCCGGGGAGTTGGTCAGCCCCAGCATTTT. It yields the protein CATSSPHPRGVGQPQHF. The complete variable domain, with remaining parts taken from reference TRBV15 and TRBJ1-5, reads DAMVIQNPRYQVTQFGKPVTLSCSQTLNHNVMYWYQQKSSQAPKLLFHYYDKDFNNEADTPDNFQSRRPNTSFCFLDIRSPGLGDTAMYLCATSSPHPRGVGQPQHFGDGTRLSIL.

This rearrangement joins TRBV19 to TRBJ2-5; perhaps TRBD1 as D (6 bases). Deletions cut 6 bases from V and 2 bases from J, with 16 bases between. Germline V CDR1 and CDR2: LNHDA, SQIVND (reference sequence). The CDR3 extends over 15 amino acids. CDR3 residues: CASSLGGVLQETQYF. The CDR3 DNA is TGTGCCAGTAGCTTAGGGGGAGTACTTCAAGAGACCCAGTACTTC.

This chain joins TRBV19 and TRBJ1-1; D not certain. V was shortened by 10 bases and J by 1 base, with 19 bases between the two germline ends. Germline lookup yields CDR1 LNHDA and CDR2 SQIVND (reference sequence). The CDR3 totals 15 residues. DNA of the CDR3: TGTGCCACTTCAGGTCGGCAGCAGAGGAACACTGAAGCTTTCTTT. Protein: CATSGRQQRNTEAFF.

This clone was detected a few times. The chain links TRBV2 to TRBJ1-2; D perhaps matches TRBD1 (5 bases). V shed 4 bases and J shed 3 bases, with 12 bases lying between them. CDR3 length equals 14 residues. The germline CDR1 and CDR2 sequences are SNHLY and FYNNEI. In DNA form, the CDR3 reads TGTGCCAGCAGTGCGGTCGGGGGTGACTATGGCTACACCTTC. Translation: CASSAVGGDYGYTF.

This clone qualifies as medium-sized. V gene TRBV5-1 combines with J gene TRBJ1-1; D might be TRBD1 (6 bases). Germline V gives CDR1 SGHRS, CDR2 YFSETQ. V dropped 0 bases and J dropped 1 base, with 10 bases sitting between them. CDR3 length equals 15 residues. CDR3 DNA sequence: TGCGCCAGCAGCTTGGATGGACAGAAGAACACTGAAGCTTTCTTT. Translating gives CASSLDGQKNTEAFF.